These 29 T cell receptor beta chains originate from one sample sequenced in a study of T cell repertoires in cytomegalovirus infection. A single record per CDR3 protein comes from TCRdb applying MiXCR to the reads. Here the sample spans hundreds of thousands of distinct CDR3 sequences, roughly a sixth being singletons. The sequencing input was PBMCs. These receptors were obtained from a human donor in good health (CMV status not recorded). Some clones in this sample may be carry-over from other donors' samples.

This clonotype showed up just a few times. The chain links TRBV5-1 to TRBJ1-2; D unresolved. Trimming shortened V by 1 base and J by 5 bases, and 9 bases separated the two germline ends. Per the germline V gene, CDR1 is SGHRS and CDR2 is YFSETQ. The CDR3 sequence is 13 residues long. The CDR3 DNA reads TGCGCCAGCAGCTTGACAGATCAATATGGCTACACCTTC. Encoded protein: CASSLTDQYGYTF.

The sample holds many counts of this clonotype. The gene calls are TRBV4-2 and TRBJ2-7; D is perhaps TRBD1 or TRBD2 (6 bases each). Germline V CDR1 and CDR2: LGHNA, YNFKEQ. Trimming took 4 bases from V and 7 from J, leaving 23 bases between them. The CDR3 loop spans 16 amino acids. The CDR3 nucleotides read TGTGCCAGCAGCCCCTCGGGTGGAGGGGGTCTAGAGGAGCAGTACTTC. It yields the protein CASSPSGGGGLEEQYF.

This clonotype was seen many times. The chain has TRBV6-1 and TRBJ2-2; 10 positions match TRBD1. The germline CDR1 and CDR2 sequences are MNHNS and SASEGT. The CDR3 loop spans 16 amino acids. V lost 4 bases and J lost 6; bases outside the gene matches: 8. CDR3 sequence (DNA): TGTGCCAGCAGTGCTCAGACAGGGGGCGCGTCCGGGGAGCTGTTTTTT. Translating gives CASSAQTGGASGELFF.

V usage is TRBV10-3 and J usage is TRBJ2-2, with 10 bases aligning to TRBD1. Trimming removed 10 bases from V and 5 bases from J; junction bases left unmatched: 10. This CDR3 is built from 15 residues. The germline V gene encodes CDR1 ENHRY and CDR2 SYGVKD. As DNA, the CDR3 is TGTGCCACGACCCAGACAGGGGGCGGAACCGGGGAGCTGTTTTTT. It specifies CATTQTGGGTGELFF.

This clonotype was seen repeatedly, ten times or more. CDR3 amino acids: CASSLASGTRGQPQHF. CDR3 bases: TGTGCCAGCAGTTTAGCTTCCGGGACCCGGGGTCAGCCCCAGCATTTT. V gene TRBV28 combines with J gene TRBJ1-5; a weak D match, TRBD1 (5 bases). The CDR3 is made up of 16 amino acids. Germline CDR1 MDHEN, CDR2 SYDVKM. Trimming shortened V by 2 bases and J by 6 bases, and 17 bases separated the two germline ends.

In this sample, this clonotype turned up a few times. The chain has TRBV20-1 and TRBJ2-5, with TRBD2 identical over 8 bases. This CDR3 spans 15 amino acids. CDR1 and CDR2 (germline): DFQATT, SNEGSKA (reference sequence). V lost 5 bases and J lost 5; bases outside the gene matches: 13. In nucleotides, the CDR3 is TGCAGTGCTGCCGACTCGCGGGGGGTTCGCGAGACCCAGTACTTC. Its protein product is CSAADSRGVRETQYF.

There are a few counts of this clonotype. V is TRBV13 and J is TRBJ2-3; the D is unclear. The germline gives CDR1 PRHDT, CDR2 FYEKMQ (reference sequence). The CDR3 is 18 amino acids. Trimming took off 1 base at V and 1 base at J, with 18 bases between the two ends. The CDR3 reads CASSLARGLSAGTDTQYF. The CDR3 DNA sequence: TGTGCCAGCAGCTTAGCCCGCGGATTGAGCGCCGGCACAGATACGCAGTATTTT.

In its sample, this clonotype was seen many times. The V gene is TRBV23-1, the J gene TRBJ1-5; tentatively, D is TRBD1 (5 bases). Being an ORF, TRBV23-1 has a function that is uncertain. The CDR3 loop spans 15 amino acids. The V and J ends lost 4 bases and 2 bases respectively, with 12 bases between them. The CDR3 region is CASSRLRGRNQPQHF. CDR3 bases: TGCGCCAGCAGTCGACTGAGGGGACGCAATCAGCCCCAGCATTTT.

V and J are TRBV7-2 and TRBJ2-2; no clear D. Germline-derived CDR1 and CDR2 are SGHTA and FQGNSA. The CDR3 sequence is 14 residues long. The V and J ends lost 5 bases and 0 bases respectively, with 7 bases between them. CDR3 sequence: CASSLDTNTGELFF. CDR3 nucleotides: TGTGCCAGCAGCCTAGACACGAACACCGGGGAGCTGTTTTTT.

This clonotype was seen at least ten times. CDR3 coding DNA: TGTGCCAGCAGCTACCTTGGGGGCACTGAAGCTTTCTTT. It translates to CASSYLGGTEAFF. This chain joins TRBV11-2 and TRBJ1-1; D is possibly TRBD1 (5 bases). Trimming pared 4 bases from V and 4 bases from J, leaving 10 bases between. From germline, CDR1 is SGHAT and CDR2 FQNNGV. The CDR3 spans 13 residues.

This clonotype was recorded a few times. The CDR3 sequence: CASSPWTGGEHNEQFF. In DNA, the CDR3 is TGTGCCAGCAGCCCTTGGACAGGGGGCGAACACAATGAGCAGTTCTTC. The V and J genes are TRBV7-4 and TRBJ2-1; 11 bases are a match to TRBD1. From germline, CDR1 is SGHVT and CDR2 SQSDAQ. This CDR3 has 16 amino acids. The junction had 8 bases not matched to a gene; V was cut back by 5 bases and J by 5 bases.

V is TRBV5-1 and J is TRBJ2-5, with 10 bases matching TRBD1. The CDR3 runs 16 residues. Germline V gene sequence: CDR1 SGHRS, CDR2 YFSETQ. With 3 bases clipped from V and 1 base from J, the junction kept 6 bases outside the gene matches. In nucleotides, the CDR3 is TGCGCCAGCAGCTCGCTCTGGACAGGGGGCCAAGAGACCCAGTACTTC. Protein: CASSSLWTGGQETQYF.

This clonotype showed up many times. V and J are TRBV11-2 and TRBJ2-7, with 7 bases aligning to TRBD1. V shed 4 bases and J 3 bases; nucleotides not matched to a gene: 12. The CDR3 is 16 amino acids. The V gene's germline CDR1 is SGHAT and CDR2 FQNNGV. The CDR3 coding sequence is TGTGCCAGCAGCTCAAGACAGGGCAAAGGAGTCTACGAGCAGTACTTC. Encoded protein: CASSSRQGKGVYEQYF.

This clonotype has a handful of counts. This chain links TRBV6-5 with TRBJ1-1, with 7 positions matching TRBD1. Looked up from germline, CDR1 is MNHEY and CDR2 is SVGAGI. The CDR3 totals 16 residues. Trimming took 2 bases from V and 1 from J; bases not matched to a gene: 7. CDR3 sequence (DNA): TGTGCCAGCAGTTACACGAACCAGGGGGGGAACACTGAAGCTTTCTTT. Translating gives CASSYTNQGGNTEAFF.

In this sample, this clonotype turned up a few times. The J gene is TRBJ1-5, the V gene TRBV6-2 or TRBV6-3; no clear D. Germline CDR1 MNHEY, CDR2 SVGEGT. The CDR3 runs to 15 residues. The V gene lost 6 bases and the J gene lost 4 bases, with 16 bases spanning the gap. This chain's CDR3 is CASRSTGGENQPQHF. In DNA form, the CDR3 reads TGTGCCAGCAGGTCCACGGGAGGCGAGAATCAGCCCCAGCATTTT.

The rearrangement uses TRBV6-1 and TRBJ2-7; D perhaps matches TRBD1 (6 bases). Per the germline V gene, CDR1 is MNHNS and CDR2 is SASEGT. V dropped 4 bases and J dropped 5 bases, with 15 bases sitting between them. The CDR3 runs 14 residues. The CDR3 DNA reads TGTGCCAGCAGTGCGCCCGGGACAATCCACGAGCAGTACTTC. As protein: CASSAPGTIHEQYF.

This chain connects TRBV10-3 to TRBJ1-4; 11 bases match TRBD1. V lost 6 bases, J lost 8 bases, and 5 bases stayed unmatched. The CDR3 consists of 14 residues. Per germline, CDR1 ENHRY and CDR2 SYGVKD. The CDR3 spells CAISSGTGGEKLFF. Written as DNA, the CDR3 is TGTGCCATCAGCTCCGGGACAGGGGGAGAAAAACTGTTTTTT.

This clonotype was detected a few times. The chain recombines TRBV15 with TRBJ1-6, with TRBD1 identical over 10 bases. The CDR3 runs 15 residues. The V segment lost 2 bases and the J segment 10 bases; nucleotides outside the gene matches: 5. Germline CDR1 is LNHNV and CDR2 is YYDKDF (reference sequence). CDR3 amino acids: CATSRPGQGVSPLHF. The CDR3 DNA sequence: TGTGCCACCAGCAGACCCGGACAGGGGGTCTCACCCCTCCACTTT.

The table lists this clonotype with many counts. The J gene is TRBJ2-5, the V gene TRBV7-2, with 10 bases lining up with TRBD1. CDR3 length equals 15 residues. Germline V CDR1 and CDR2: SGHTA, FQGNSA. The J segment lost 4 bases and the V segment lost 4 bases, leaving 6 bases of the junction unmatched. CDR3 nucleotide sequence: TGTGCCAGCAGCTCGGACAGGGGGTCGATAGAGACCCAGTACTTC. It translates to CASSSDRGSIETQYF.

The sample holds a few counts of this clonotype. The chain joins TRBV2 to TRBJ2-3, with TRBD2 identical over 13 bases. The CDR3 totals 15 residues. Germline values: CDR1 SNHLY, CDR2 FYNNEI. The J segment lost 2 bases and the V segment lost 8 bases, leaving 4 bases of the junction unmatched. The chain's CDR3 is CASPLAGGLTDTQYF. The CDR3 DNA follows: TGTGCCAGCCCACTAGCGGGGGGGCTCACAGATACGCAGTATTTT.

This clonotype was observed at least ten times. The chain links TRBV7-8 to TRBJ1-1; D uncertain. CDR3 size: 13 residues. With 5 bases removed from V and 2 bases from J, the gap between germline ends came to 9 bases. Per the germline V gene, CDR1 is SGHVS and CDR2 is FQNEAQ. Here the CDR3 reads CASSRDVNTEAFF. The CDR3 coding sequence is TGTGCCAGCAGCAGGGATGTAAACACTGAAGCTTTCTTT. The variable domain in full, with the rest retrieved from reference TRBV7-8 and TRBJ1-1, is GAGVSQSPRYKVAKRGQDVALRCDPISGHVSLFWYQQALGQGPEFLTYFQNEAQLDKSGLPSDRFFAERPEGSVSTLKIQRTQQEDSAVYLCASSRDVNTEAFFGQGTRLTVV.

As concerns this clonotype: This could be a read error, since a much larger clone is one nucleotide away. The chain is built from TRBV10-3 and TRBJ2-7, with TRBD1 matching 7 bases. The CDR3 covers 14 residues. CDR1 and CDR2 from the germline V gene are ENHRY and SYGVKD. CDR3 region: CAIRYRDSAYKQYF. CDR3 bases: TGTGCCATCAGATACCGGGACAGCGCCTACAAGCAGTACTTC.

As to this clonotype: A much larger clonotype is one base distant, so this may be a read error. The rearrangement joins TRBV7-2 to TRBJ1-2; the D is unclear. The CDR3 is 12 residues long. Germline V lookup: CDR1 SGHTA, CDR2 FQGNSA. Trimming pared 3 bases from V and 7 bases from J, leaving 9 bases between. As DNA, the CDR3 is TGTGCCAGCAGCTTTGGGTGGGGTGGCTACACCTTC. It encodes CASSFGWGGYTF.

This clonotype was seen ten or more times. V is TRBV6-5 and J is TRBJ1-2, with D perhaps matching TRBD1 (5 bases). Per germline, CDR1 MNHEY and CDR2 SVGAGI. This CDR3 has 16 residues. The V and J ends lost 0 bases and 4 bases respectively, with 15 bases between them. CDR3 DNA sequence: TGTGCCAGCAGTTACTCCGCGTCGAGGGGCGTCTATGGCTACACCTTC. It encodes CASSYSASRGVYGYTF.

This clonotype was counted a few times. V gene TRBV10-3 combines with J gene TRBJ1-1; D remains unclear. This CDR3 region has 13 residues. Trimming removed 4 bases from V and 1 base from J, with 7 bases in between. Germline CDR1 is ENHRY and CDR2 is SYGVKD. CDR3 loop: CAISGSSNTEAFF. The CDR3 DNA is TGTGCCATCAGTGGGAGTTCGAACACTGAAGCTTTCTTT.

The rearrangement uses TRBV10-3 and TRBJ2-7; no clear D gene. Trimming took 0 bases from V and 3 from J, leaving 9 bases between them. This CDR3 contains 14 residues. CDR1 and CDR2 from the germline V gene are ENHRY and SYGVKD. This CDR3 is CAISESVAFYEQYF. DNA of the CDR3: TGTGCCATCAGTGAGTCTGTAGCTTTCTACGAGCAGTACTTC.

This clonotype was observed many times. This chain connects TRBV3-1 to TRBJ2-1; D may be TRBD2 (5 bases). Germline loops: CDR1 LGHDT, CDR2 YNNKEL (reference sequence). The germline V and J ends were trimmed by 4 bases and 8 bases, with 21 bases remaining between them. The CDR3 is made up of 16 amino acids. CDR3 in DNA: TGTGCCAGCAGCCTTTCAGTAGCGATTTACCGGGATGAGCAGTTCTTC. This sequence encodes CASSLSVAIYRDEQFF.

The V gene is TRBV7-9, the J gene TRBJ2-1; TRBD1 aligns across 11 bases. CDR3 length: 21 amino acids. Per the germline V gene, CDR1 is SEHNR and CDR2 is FQNEAQ (reference sequence). The ends lost 2 bases at V and 0 bases at J; junction bases unmatched: 15. CDR3 sequence reads: CASSLRGRGQGAFSSYNEQFF. The CDR3 nucleotides are TGTGCCAGCAGCTTACGGGGTCGAGGACAGGGGGCCTTTAGCTCCTACAATGAGCAGTTCTTC.

This clonotype was observed many times. The rearrangement links TRBV20-1 to TRBJ2-5, with TRBD2 as a possible D gene (5 bases). From germline, CDR1 is DFQATT and CDR2 SNEGSKA (reference sequence). Trimming shortened V by 0 bases and J by 1 base, and 9 bases separated the two germline ends. This CDR3 has 14 amino acids. CDR3 region: CSARDEGIQETQYF. In nucleotides, the CDR3 is TGCAGTGCTAGAGATGAGGGCATCCAAGAGACCCAGTACTTC.